The clone carrying this TCR beta chain occurred a few times. In the same sample, other DNA sequences code for this CDR3. These data belong to a study of cytomegalovirus exposure and HLA in healthy donors. The CDR3 spans 14 residues. J was trimmed by 1 base and V by 5 bases; bases with no gene match: 2. In germline, CDR1 is SEHNR, CDR2 FQNEAQ (reference sequence). This PCR relied on a set of 60 Vbeta primers and 13 Jbeta primers. Clones were read by immunoSEQ multiplex PCR, and TCRdb kept only the in-frame ones, dropping some. The table records approximately 180,000 clones, around 83% of them present only once.

Sequences were obtained from PBMCs. This receptor was obtained from a woman in her 40s in good health and CMV-seronegative. The V and J genes are TRBV7-9 and TRBJ2-3, with TRBD2 identical over 8 bases. CDR3: CASSLTSGTDTQYF. CDR3 nucleotides: TGTGCCAGCAGCCTGACTAGCGGCACAGATACGCAGTATTTT.